This passage covers 21 T cell receptor beta chains from one sample sequenced in a study of T-cell memory formation after mild COVID-19. Each CDR3 protein is one row after TCRdb ran MiXCR on the 5' RACE reads. The sample holds over 55,000 distinct CDR3 sequences, around a tenth seen once. The specimen was PBMCs or a T cell subset sorted from them (not recorded which). The source is a man between 18 and 35 years old who had mild COVID-19 (a few samples of this study predate the infection). Cell type and time point are not known.

This clonotype was observed many times. The V call is TRBV7-9, the J call TRBJ2-5; TRBD2 matches 9 bases. After removal of 5 bases from V and 7 bases from J, the junction contained 11 bases not matched to a gene. The germline CDR1 and CDR2 sequences are SEHNR and FQNEAQ (reference sequence). The CDR3 totals 15 residues. CDR3: CASSPRGTSWGTQYF. In nucleotides, the CDR3 is TGTGCCAGCAGCCCACGGGGGACTAGCTGGGGGACCCAGTACTTC.

The rearrangement joins TRBV2 to TRBJ1-1, with D uncertain. The germline CDR1 and CDR2 sequences are SNHLY and FYNNEI. This CDR3 comprises 12 residues. V lost 6 bases and J lost 5, with 10 bases in between. This CDR3 is CASRTSGTEAFF. As DNA, the CDR3 is TGTGCCAGCAGGACCTCGGGAACTGAAGCTTTCTTT.

This clonotype was counted only a few times. The V and J genes are TRBV18 and TRBJ2-1; D unclear. The CDR3 is 13 amino acids. V lost 0 bases to trimming and J lost 5 bases, with 5 bases between them. Germline loops: CDR1 KGHSH, CDR2 LQKENI. CDR3 protein: CASSPPGNNEQFF. In DNA form, the CDR3 reads TGTGCCAGCTCACCACCGGGGAACAATGAGCAGTTCTTC.

This clonotype appeared a few times. This chain connects TRBV6-5 to TRBJ2-3; unclear D gene. V was cut by 2 bases and J by 7 bases, with 13 bases left in between. Germline lookup yields CDR1 MNHEY and CDR2 SVGAGI. The CDR3 contains 14 residues. The CDR3 DNA sequence: TGTGCCAGCAGTTACAAGGGTCCGAGAAATACGCAGTATTTT. Encoded protein: CASSYKGPRNTQYF.

The chain is built from TRBV9 and TRBJ2-1, with 8 bases matching TRBD1. The CDR3 has 18 amino acids. V gave up 3 bases and J gave up 6 bases; unmatched junction bases: 17. Per germline, CDR1 SGDLS and CDR2 YYNGEE. CDR3 region: CASSARRDRMGQFNEQFF. CDR3 bases: TGTGCCAGCAGCGCCCGCCGGGACAGGATGGGACAATTCAATGAGCAGTTCTTC.

The V call is TRBV12-3 or TRBV12-4, the J call TRBJ2-6; D might be TRBD2 (7 bases). CDR3 length equals 16 residues. V lost 10 bases to trimming and J lost 4 bases, with 20 bases between them. The CDR3 nucleotides read TGTGCCACCTCTGGTGGGGGGGGCCTAGGGGCCAACGTCCTGACTTTC. Amino acids: CATSGGGGLGANVLTF.

This clonotype came up many times. The chain couples TRBV5-1 to TRBJ2-3, with D maybe TRBD1 (6 bases). The CDR3 consists of 15 residues. V was trimmed by 4 bases and J by 0 bases, leaving 12 bases between them. Germline V gene sequence: CDR1 SGHRS, CDR2 YFSETQ. DNA of the CDR3: TGCGCCAGCAGCCGTGACAGGCCTAGCACAGATACGCAGTATTTT. Protein: CASSRDRPSTDTQYF.

Only a few counts were recorded for this clonotype. The chain joins TRBV7-2 to TRBJ1-1; D remains unclear. V lost 6 bases and J lost 0, with 8 bases in between. Per germline, CDR1 SGHTA and CDR2 FQGNSA. The CDR3 loop spans 13 amino acids. CDR3 coding DNA: TGTGCCAGCAGGACGGAGATGAACACTGAAGCTTTCTTT. This encodes CASRTEMNTEAFF.

The J gene is TRBJ2-1, the V gene TRBV6-1; D possibly corresponds to TRBD1 (5 bases). CDR3 length equals 12 residues. Deletions cut 3 bases from V and 10 bases from J, with 10 bases between. The germline V gene encodes CDR1 MNHNS and CDR2 SASEGT. The CDR3 bases are TGTGCCAGCAGTGATCAGGGTGGCGAGCAGTTCTTC. This translates into CASSDQGGEQFF.

V gene TRBV6-1 combines with J gene TRBJ2-7; unclear D gene. Germline V gives CDR1 MNHNS, CDR2 SASEGT. The CDR3 runs 13 residues. The V end lost 5 bases, the J end lost 1 base, and 9 bases lay between the germline ends. DNA for the CDR3: TGTGCCAGCAGTCGATCGGATTCCTACGAGCAGTACTTC. Translation gives CASSRSDSYEQYF.

The gene calls are TRBV9 and TRBJ1-1; D is perhaps TRBD1 (6 bases). The CDR3 covers 14 residues. The germline gives CDR1 SGDLS, CDR2 YYNGEE. Trimming removed 0 bases at V and 5 bases at J, with 11 bases between. The CDR3 DNA sequence: TGTGCCAGCAGCGTAGGGTCAGGGGAGACTGAAGCTTTCTTT. Amino acids: CASSVGSGETEAFF.

In its sample, this clonotype was seen a few times. The CDR3 DNA reads TGCAGTGCTAGAGGACATAACACCGGGGAGCTGTTTTTT. Translating it yields CSARGHNTGELFF. The J gene is TRBJ2-2, the V gene TRBV20-1; no clear D gene. The CDR3 is 13 residues long. The germline V and J ends were trimmed by 1 base and 2 bases, with 5 bases remaining between them. Germline V CDR1 and CDR2: DFQATT, SNEGSKA (reference sequence).

V usage is TRBV15 and J usage is TRBJ2-3; no reliable D call. Trimming took off 0 bases at V and 6 bases at J, with 4 bases between the two ends. This CDR3 contains 12 residues. Germline V gene sequence: CDR1 LNHNV, CDR2 YYDKDF (reference sequence). The CDR3 reads CATSRDMDTQYF. The CDR3 DNA sequence: TGTGCCACCAGCAGAGATATGGATACGCAGTATTTT.

This clonotype was found a few times. The gene calls are TRBV6-5 and TRBJ1-1; D not certain. CDR3 size: 15 residues. V dropped 5 bases and J dropped 0 bases, with 13 bases sitting between them. CDR1 MNHEY and CDR2 SVGAGI come from the germline V gene. CDR3 bases: TGTGCCAGCAGTCCCTCTGGCGGATTGAACACTGAAGCTTTCTTT. This sequence encodes CASSPSGGLNTEAFF.

The CDR3 nucleotides read TGTGCCAGCAGCTTAGTGCATCAGCCCCAGCATTTT. Its translation: CASSLVHQPQHF. The V call is TRBV7-2, the J call TRBJ1-5, with D hard to call. Germline V gene data show CDR1 as SGHTA and CDR2 as FQGNSA. Trimming cost V 1 base and J 5 bases, with 3 bases left between them. CDR3 length equals 12 residues.

This clonotype was found a few times. The chain joins TRBV7-9 to TRBJ2-5, with D maybe TRBD2 (7 bases). CDR1 is SEHNR, CDR2 FQNEAQ, per germline (reference sequence). Trimming removed 3 bases from V and 5 bases from J, with 13 bases in between. The CDR3 loop spans 14 amino acids. DNA for the CDR3: TGTGCCAGCAGCTTCGGGGGGCCGTGGGAGACCCAGTACTTC. Translated: CASSFGGPWETQYF.

This clonotype has just a few counts. The chain employs TRBV5-1 and TRBJ2-3, with a possible D match to TRBD1 (6 bases). The germline CDR1 and CDR2 sequences are SGHRS and YFSETQ. The V and J ends lost 7 bases and 0 bases respectively, with 15 bases between them. The length of the CDR3 is 15 residues. The CDR3 here is CASGETGLSTDTQYF. The CDR3, as DNA: TGCGCCAGCGGAGAGACAGGATTAAGCACAGATACGCAGTATTTT.

This clonotype was observed a few times. This chain joins TRBV7-9 and TRBJ1-1; TRBD1 is a possible D gene (6 bases). V was trimmed by 0 bases and J by 0 bases, leaving 11 bases between them. There are 16 residues in the CDR3. Germline V gene data show CDR1 as SEHNR and CDR2 as FQNEAQ (reference sequence). CDR3 loop: CASSLAAGAMNTEAFF. CDR3 bases: TGTGCCAGCAGCTTAGCGGCAGGGGCTATGAACACTGAAGCTTTCTTT.

V is TRBV7-3 and J is TRBJ2-6; either TRBD1 or TRBD2 may supply D (5 bases each). The CDR3 has 16 residues. The V gene lost 5 bases and the J gene lost 2 bases, with 13 bases spanning the gap. Germline V gene data show CDR1 as SGHTA and CDR2 as FQGTGA. The CDR3 coding sequence is TGTGCCAGCAGCCCGGGGCTTTGGGCTGGGGCCAACGTCCTGACTTTC. It translates to CASSPGLWAGANVLTF.

This clonotype was detected many times. The chain has TRBV5-1 and TRBJ1-1, with D possibly being TRBD1 (5 bases). The ends were cut back, 3 bases at V and 5 bases at J, with 14 bases in the middle. Germline V gene lookup returns CDR1 SGHRS and CDR2 YFSETQ. This CDR3 is 14 amino acids long. CDR3 nucleotide sequence: TGCGCCAGCAGCTCGGCAGGGCGAGAGACTGAAGCTTTCTTT. Translating gives CASSSAGRETEAFF.

The chain links TRBV11-2 to TRBJ2-3; 11 positions agree with TRBD2. The V and J ends lost 2 bases and 5 bases, in that order; junction bases with no gene match: 15. This CDR3 is built from 19 residues. The germline CDR1 and CDR2 sequences are SGHAT and FQNNGV. The CDR3 spells CASSLNYDTSGGNLDTQYF. The CDR3 nucleotides read TGTGCCAGCAGCTTAAATTACGACACTAGCGGGGGAAACCTAGATACGCAGTATTTT.